This T cell receptor beta chain was identified during a study of T cells after yellow fever vaccination (dated by TCRdb to 2018 to 2020). With regard to the full study: Using CD3, CD45RA, CCR7 and CD95 staining, memory subsets (EM, EMRA, CM and Tscm) were sorted on a BD FACS Aria III. Bulk PBMC replicates and cell subsets were isolated from blood drawn at multiple timepoints before and after both primary and secondary immunization. The SMART-Seq v4 Ultra Low Input RNA kit was used to prepare libraries from fractions with low cell numbers. Memory subsets were sorted on days 0, 15 and 45 and at 18 months following primary vaccination, and on days 0, 15 and 45 following the 30-year booster. To follow T-cell clones before and after both primary and booster YFV17D yellow fever vaccination, bulk TCR alpha and beta repertoires underwent longitudinal sequencing. Two healthy male donors made up the cohort, one aged 18 to 30 years and the other aged 30 to 39 years. What the study reported, not specific to this receptor: The secondary T-cell response was weaker than the primary response but faster, peaking on day 5 instead of day 15. After the booster, most of the clones that had expanded following primary vaccination were detected again (around 95% of CD4 and 88% of CD8), which suggests that memory was broadly maintained. A small share of clonotypes was detected in both CD4 and CD8 compartments, with the overlap likely arising from convergent recombination. Because the study included only a couple of donors, the extent to which the findings can be generalized is limited. In the sorted memory subsets on day 0, nearly all of the vaccine-responding clonotypes fell below detection. Because abundant contaminating clonotypes from the bulk population could be contained in FACS-sorted repertoires, computational filtering was required.

The CDR3 contains 15 residues, cysteine and phenylalanine counted. The sequence is cut down to CDR3 DNA, 45 bases in frame from base 1. At the junction V is shortened by 2 bases and J by 6 bases; bases outside the gene matches: 6. For CDR1 and CDR2, the germline V gene lists SGHRS and YFSETQ. The treatment or condition label, read with the paper, signifies: live attenuated yellow fever vaccine strain. PBMCs were isolated from peripheral blood using a standard Ficoll-Paque protocol. RNA from sorted memory subsets was extracted with the RNeasy Micro Kit. Ten or more counts support this clonotype. No much larger clone is present one base from it, and per-base qualities are unavailable. Sequencing took place on an Illumina NovaSeq 6000. Synthesis of TCR cDNA relied on 5'RACE template switching, a step that introduced a universal primer site along with unique molecular identifiers. cDNA synthesis was primed from both the TCR alpha and TCR beta constant segments. Library amplification used two PCR steps, and the second PCR step added sample barcodes and sequencing adapters. Sequencing of libraries was done on Illumina HiSeq 2500 (2x100 bp) or NovaSeq (2x150 bp). In the paper's pipeline: MIGEC was used to demultiplex reads and collapse the reads into UMI consensus sequences, and MiXCR was used for V(D)J alignment. Clonotypes responding to the vaccine were identified with edgeR on replicate PBMC samples, with the criteria of FDR below 0.01 and a log2 fold change above 5 up to day 15. Bulk clonotypes were assigned CD4 or CD8 identity according to which sequenced CD4 or CD8 repertoire held them at higher abundance. Clonotype frequencies in memory subsets were weighted by FACS-sorted cell numbers to estimate each clone's distribution across memory phenotypes. The raw public data were reprocessed by TCRdb itself: fastp quality trimming at Q25, MiXCR clonotype calling, in-frame beta chains only. Merged by CDR3 protein, the rows form single entries marked with the most common genes and DNA. The V and J calls were determined by TCRdb, not by the authors. This sample gives 13,000 to 15,000 distinct CDR3 sequences in total; about 7.1% of them show up just once. The top ten clones comprise less than 2% of the sample.

Source: PBMCs, either bulk or a sorted T-cell subset (CD4+, CD8+, memory, or dextramer-sorted; not recorded which), taken on the day of the yellow fever booster vaccination. Rearrangement joined TRBV5-1 to TRBJ2-1; 9 bases in the junction line up with TRBD1. The TCR sequence derives from a man aged 18 to 30 who received the YFV17D yellow fever vaccine. The base sequence is TGCGCCAGCAGCTTTACGGGACAGGGTATCAATGAGCAGTTCTTC. The encoded protein is CASSFTGQGINEQFF.